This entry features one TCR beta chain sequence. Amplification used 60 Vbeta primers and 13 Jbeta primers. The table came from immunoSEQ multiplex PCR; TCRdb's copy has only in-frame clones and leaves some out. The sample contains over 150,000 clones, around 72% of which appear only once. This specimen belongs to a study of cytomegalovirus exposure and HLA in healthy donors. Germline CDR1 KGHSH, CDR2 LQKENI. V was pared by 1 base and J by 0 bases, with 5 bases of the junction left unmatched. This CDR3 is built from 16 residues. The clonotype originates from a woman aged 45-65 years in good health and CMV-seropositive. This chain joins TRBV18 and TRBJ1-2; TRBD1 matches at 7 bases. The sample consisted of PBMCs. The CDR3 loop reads CASSPLGTAANYGYTF. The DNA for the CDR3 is TGTGCCAGCTCACCACTTGGGACAGCAGCTAACTATGGCTACACCTTC.